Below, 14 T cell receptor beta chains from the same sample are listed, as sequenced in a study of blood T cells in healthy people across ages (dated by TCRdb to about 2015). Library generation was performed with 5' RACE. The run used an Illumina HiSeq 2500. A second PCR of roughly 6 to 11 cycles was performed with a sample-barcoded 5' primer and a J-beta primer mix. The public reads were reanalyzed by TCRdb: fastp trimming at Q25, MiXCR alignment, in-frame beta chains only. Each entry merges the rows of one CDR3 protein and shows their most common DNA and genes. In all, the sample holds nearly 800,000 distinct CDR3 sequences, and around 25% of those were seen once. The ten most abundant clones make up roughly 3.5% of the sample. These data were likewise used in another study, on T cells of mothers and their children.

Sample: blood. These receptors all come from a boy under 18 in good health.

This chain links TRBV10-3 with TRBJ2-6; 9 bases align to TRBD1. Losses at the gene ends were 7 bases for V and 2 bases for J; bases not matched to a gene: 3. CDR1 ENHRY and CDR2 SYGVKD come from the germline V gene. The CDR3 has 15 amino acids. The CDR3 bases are TGTGCCATCAACAGGGGGCAGGCTGGGGCCAACGTCCTGACTTTC. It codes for CAINRGQAGANVLTF.

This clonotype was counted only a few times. The CDR3 spells CASSLMKGGEETQYF. The CDR3, as DNA: TGTGCCAGCAGCTTAATGAAGGGGGGGGAGGAGACCCAGTACTTC. The chain has TRBV7-8 and TRBJ2-5, with D tentatively TRBD2 (7 bases). V dropped 2 bases and J dropped 5 bases, with 15 bases sitting between them. Germline CDR1 reads SGHVS; CDR2 reads FQNEAQ. The length of the CDR3 is 15 residues.

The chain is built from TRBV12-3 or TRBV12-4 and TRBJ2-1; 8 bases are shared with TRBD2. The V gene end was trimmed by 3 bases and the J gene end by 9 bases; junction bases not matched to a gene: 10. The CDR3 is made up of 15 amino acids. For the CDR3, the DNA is TGTGCCAGCAGTTTCCCCGGGGGGGGTGTGGCTGAGCAGTTCTTC. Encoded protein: CASSFPGGGVAEQFF.

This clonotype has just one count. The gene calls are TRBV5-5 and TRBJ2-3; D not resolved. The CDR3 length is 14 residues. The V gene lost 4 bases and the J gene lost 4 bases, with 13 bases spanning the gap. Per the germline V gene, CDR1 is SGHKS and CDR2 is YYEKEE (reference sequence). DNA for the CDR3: TGTGCCAGCAGCCTCGACCAGGAGCCAGATACGCAGTATTTT. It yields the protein CASSLDQEPDTQYF. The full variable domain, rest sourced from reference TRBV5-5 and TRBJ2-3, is DAGVTQSPTHLIKTRGQQVTLRCSPISGHKSVSWYQQVLGQGPQFIFQYYEKEERGRGNFPDRFSARQFPNYSSELNVNALLLGDSALYLCASSLDQEPDTQYFGPGTRLTVL.

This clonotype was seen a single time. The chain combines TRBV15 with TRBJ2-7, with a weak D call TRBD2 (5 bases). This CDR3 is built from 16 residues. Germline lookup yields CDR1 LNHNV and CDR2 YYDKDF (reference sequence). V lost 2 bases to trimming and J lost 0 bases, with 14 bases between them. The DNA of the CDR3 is TGTGCCACCAGCAGACCTAGCTTGGGGAGCTCCTACGAGCAGTACTTC. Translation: CATSRPSLGSSYEQYF.

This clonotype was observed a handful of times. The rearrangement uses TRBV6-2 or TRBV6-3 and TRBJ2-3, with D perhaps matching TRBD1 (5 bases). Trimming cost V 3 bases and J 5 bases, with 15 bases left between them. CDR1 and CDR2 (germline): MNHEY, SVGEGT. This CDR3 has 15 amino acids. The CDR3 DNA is TGTGCCAGCAGTTATTATCCAGGGAACGGAGATACGCAGTATTTT. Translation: CASSYYPGNGDTQYF.

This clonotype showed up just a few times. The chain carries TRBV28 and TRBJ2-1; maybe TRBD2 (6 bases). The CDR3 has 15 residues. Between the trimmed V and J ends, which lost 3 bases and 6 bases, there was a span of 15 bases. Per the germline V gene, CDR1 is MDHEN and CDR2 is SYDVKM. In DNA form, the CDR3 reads TGTGCCAGCAGTTTTCCGGGACGGGGGTCCAATGAGCAGTTCTTC. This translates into CASSFPGRGSNEQFF.

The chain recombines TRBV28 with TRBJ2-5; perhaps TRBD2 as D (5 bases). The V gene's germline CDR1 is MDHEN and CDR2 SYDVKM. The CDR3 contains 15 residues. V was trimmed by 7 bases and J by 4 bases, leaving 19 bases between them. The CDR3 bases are TGTGCCAGCAAAGGGTTGAGGGAAGTTGGAGAGACCCAGTACTTC. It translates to CASKGLREVGETQYF. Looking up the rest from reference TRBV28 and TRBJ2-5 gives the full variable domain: DVKVTQSSRYLVKRTGEKVFLECVQDMDHENMFWYRQDPGLGLRLIYFSYDVKMKEKGDIPEGYSVSREKKERFSLILESASTNQTSMYLCASKGLREVGETQYFGPGTRLLVL.

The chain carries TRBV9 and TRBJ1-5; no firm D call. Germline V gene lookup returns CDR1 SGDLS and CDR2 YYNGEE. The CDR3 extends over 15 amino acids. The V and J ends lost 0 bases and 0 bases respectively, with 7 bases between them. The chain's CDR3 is CASSVAADSNQPQHF. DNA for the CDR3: TGTGCCAGCAGCGTAGCGGCGGATAGCAATCAGCCCCAGCATTTT.

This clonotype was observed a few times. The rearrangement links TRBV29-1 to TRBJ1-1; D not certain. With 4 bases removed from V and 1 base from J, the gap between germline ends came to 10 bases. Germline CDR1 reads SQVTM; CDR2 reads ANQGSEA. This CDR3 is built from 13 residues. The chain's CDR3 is CSVVPVENTEAFF. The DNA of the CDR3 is TGCAGCGTTGTTCCGGTGGAGAACACTGAAGCTTTCTTT.

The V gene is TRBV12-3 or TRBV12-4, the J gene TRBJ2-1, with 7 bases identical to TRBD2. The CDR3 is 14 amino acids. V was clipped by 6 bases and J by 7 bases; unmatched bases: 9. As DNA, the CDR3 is TGTGCCAGCAGCTTAAGCGGGAACAGAAATGAGCAGTTCTTC. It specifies CASSLSGNRNEQFF.

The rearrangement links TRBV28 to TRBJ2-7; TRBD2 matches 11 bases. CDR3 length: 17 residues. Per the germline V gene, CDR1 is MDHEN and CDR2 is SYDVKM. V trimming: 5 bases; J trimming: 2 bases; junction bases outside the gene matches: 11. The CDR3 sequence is CASSPLAGGDRTYEQYF. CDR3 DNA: TGTGCCAGCAGTCCCCTAGCGGGGGGCGACCGTACCTACGAGCAGTACTTC.

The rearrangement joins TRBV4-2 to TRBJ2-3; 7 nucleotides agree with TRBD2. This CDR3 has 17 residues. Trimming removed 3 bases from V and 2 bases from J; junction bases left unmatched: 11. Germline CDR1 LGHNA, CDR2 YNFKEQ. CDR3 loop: CASSQGGVTSYTDTQYF. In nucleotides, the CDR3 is TGTGCCAGCAGCCAGGGGGGGGTGACTAGCTACACAGATACGCAGTATTTT.

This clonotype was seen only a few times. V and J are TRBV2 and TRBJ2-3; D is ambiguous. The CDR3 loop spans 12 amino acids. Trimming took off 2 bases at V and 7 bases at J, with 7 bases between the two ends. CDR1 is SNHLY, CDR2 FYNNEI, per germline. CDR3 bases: TGTGCCAGCAGTGAAACGGAATATACGCAGTATTTT. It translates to CASSETEYTQYF.